This T cell receptor (beta chain) was captured in a study of blood T cell repertoires in COVID-19. Study details: Spain, Italy and the United States supplied samples that represented acute and convalescent COVID-19. PBMCs, B-cell-depleted T cells, or T cells were the source of the cDNA or gDNA that made up the material.

This CDR3 comprises 15 residues. V trimming: 4 bases; J trimming: 2 bases; junction bases outside the gene matches: 4. CDR1 SGHTS and CDR2 YDEGEE come from the germline V gene. Original data processing: Estimation of nucleated cell counts relied on the amplification of reference gene primers. Method: immunoSEQ multiplex PCR; TCRdb's copy keeps in-frame clones and lacks some. Clone size and the V and J calls come from that table; the DNA yielded D and trimming. The profile shows tens of thousands of clones, 83% of them singletons. The sample comprised peripheral blood. V is TRBV5-8 and J is TRBJ1-5; 9 bases agree with TRBD1. This sequence originates from a man at least 80 years old with acute or convalescent COVID-19. The DNA for the CDR3 is TGTGCCAGCAGCGGTGGGACAGGGCGCAATCAGCCCCAGCATTTT. Its protein product is CASSGGTGRNQPQHF. Full variable domain (rest looked up from reference TRBV5-8 and TRBJ1-5): EAGVTQSPTHLIKTRGQQATLRCSPISGHTSVYWYQQALGLGLQFLLWYDEGEERNRGNFPPRFSGRQFPNYSSELNVNALELEDSALYLCASSGGTGRNQPQHFGDGTRLSIL.